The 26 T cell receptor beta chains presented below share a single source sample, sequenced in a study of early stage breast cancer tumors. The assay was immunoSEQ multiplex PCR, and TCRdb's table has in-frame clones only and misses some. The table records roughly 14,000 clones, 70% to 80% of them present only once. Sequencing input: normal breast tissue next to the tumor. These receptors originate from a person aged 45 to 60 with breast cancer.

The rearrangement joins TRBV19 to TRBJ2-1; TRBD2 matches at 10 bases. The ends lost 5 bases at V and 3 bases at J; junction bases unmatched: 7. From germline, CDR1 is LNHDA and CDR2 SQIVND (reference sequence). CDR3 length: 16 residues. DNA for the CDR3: TGTGCCAGTAGTGGCCTAGCGGGAGTCAGCTACAATGAGCAGTTCTTC. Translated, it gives CASSGLAGVSYNEQFF. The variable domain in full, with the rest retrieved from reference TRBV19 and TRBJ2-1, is DGGITQSPKYLFRKEGQNVTLSCEQNLNHDAMYWYRQDPGQGLRLIYYSQIVNDFQKGDIAEGYSVSREKKESFPLTVTSAQKNPTAFYLCASSGLAGVSYNEQFFGPGTRLTVL.

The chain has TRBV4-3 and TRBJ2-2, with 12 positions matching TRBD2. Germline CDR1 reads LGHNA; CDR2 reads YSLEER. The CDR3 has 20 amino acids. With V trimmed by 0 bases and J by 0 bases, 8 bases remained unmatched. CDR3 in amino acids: CASSQDLATSGSSNTGELFF. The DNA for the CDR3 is TGCGCCAGCAGCCAAGATCTAGCGACTAGCGGGAGCTCGAACACCGGGGAGCTGTTTTTT.

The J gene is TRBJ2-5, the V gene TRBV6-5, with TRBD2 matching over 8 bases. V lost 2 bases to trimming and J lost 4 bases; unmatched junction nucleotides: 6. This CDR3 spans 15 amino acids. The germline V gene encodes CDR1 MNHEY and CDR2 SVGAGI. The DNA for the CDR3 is TGTGCCAGCAGTTACATACCGGGGGGGCGAGAGACCCAGTACTTC. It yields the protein CASSYIPGGRETQYF.

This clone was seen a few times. CDR3 in DNA: TGTGCCAGCAGCCAAGTAGGGGGTCGGGACGAGCAGTACTTC. Its protein product is CASSQVGGRDEQYF. V gene TRBV4-2 combines with J gene TRBJ2-7, with D maybe TRBD1 (6 bases). Deletions cut 1 base from V and 5 bases from J, with 12 bases between. The CDR3 loop spans 14 amino acids. Germline-derived CDR1 and CDR2 are LGHNA and YNFKEQ.

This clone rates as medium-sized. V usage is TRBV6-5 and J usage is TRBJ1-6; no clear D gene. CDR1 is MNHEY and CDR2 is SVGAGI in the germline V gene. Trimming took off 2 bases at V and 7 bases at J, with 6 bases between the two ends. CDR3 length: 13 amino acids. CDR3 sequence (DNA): TGTGCCAGCAGTTACGGAACAAATTCACCCCTCCACTTT. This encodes CASSYGTNSPLHF.

The CDR3 protein is CASSPAASGYNEQYF. The CDR3 DNA reads TGTGCCAGCTCACCGGCGGCTAGCGGGTACAACGAGCAGTACTTC. The chain has TRBV18 and TRBJ2-7; 8 bases are shared with TRBD2. The CDR3 runs 15 residues. With V trimmed by 3 bases and J by 5 bases, 9 bases remained unmatched. Germline CDR1 is KGHSH and CDR2 is LQKENI.

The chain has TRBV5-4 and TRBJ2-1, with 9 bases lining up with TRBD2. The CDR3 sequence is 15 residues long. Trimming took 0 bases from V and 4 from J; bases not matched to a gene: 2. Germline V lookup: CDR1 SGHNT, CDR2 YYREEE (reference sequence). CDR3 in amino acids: CASSLATSGYNEQFF. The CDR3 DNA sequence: TGTGCCAGCAGCTTGGCGACTAGCGGTTACAATGAGCAGTTCTTC.

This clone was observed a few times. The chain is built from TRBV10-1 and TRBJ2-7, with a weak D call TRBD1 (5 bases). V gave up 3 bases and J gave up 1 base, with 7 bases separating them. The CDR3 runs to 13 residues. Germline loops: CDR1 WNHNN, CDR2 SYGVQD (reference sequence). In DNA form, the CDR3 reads TGCGCCAGCAGTGAAAGACAGTCCTACGAGCAGTACTTC. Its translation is CASSERQSYEQYF.

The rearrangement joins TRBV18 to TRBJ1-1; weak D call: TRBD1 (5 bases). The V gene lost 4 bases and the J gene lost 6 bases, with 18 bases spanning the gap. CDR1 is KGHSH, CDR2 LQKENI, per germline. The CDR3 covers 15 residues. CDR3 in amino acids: CASSLGGRGVAEAFF. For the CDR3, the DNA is TGTGCCAGCTCACTGGGTGGGCGGGGCGTCGCTGAAGCTTTCTTT.

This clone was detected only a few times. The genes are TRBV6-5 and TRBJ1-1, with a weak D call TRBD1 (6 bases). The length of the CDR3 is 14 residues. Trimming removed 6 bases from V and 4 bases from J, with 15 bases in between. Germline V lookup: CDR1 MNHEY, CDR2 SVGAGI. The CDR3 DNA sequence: TGTGCCAGCAGCAAGGAGGGAGGGGGCACTGAAGCTTTCTTT. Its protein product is CASSKEGGGTEAFF.

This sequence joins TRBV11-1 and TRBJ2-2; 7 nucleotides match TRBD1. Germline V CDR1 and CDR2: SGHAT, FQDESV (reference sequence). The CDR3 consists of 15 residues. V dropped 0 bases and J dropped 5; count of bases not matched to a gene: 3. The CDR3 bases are TGTGCCAGCAGCTTAGCGGGACAGAGGACCGGGGAGCTGTTTTTT. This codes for CASSLAGQRTGELFF.

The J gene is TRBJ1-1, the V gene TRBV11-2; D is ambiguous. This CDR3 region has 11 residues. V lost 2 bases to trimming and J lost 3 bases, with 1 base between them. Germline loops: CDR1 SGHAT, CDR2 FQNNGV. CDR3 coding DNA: TGTGCCAGCAGCTTATACACTGAAGCTTTCTTT. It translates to CASSLYTEAFF. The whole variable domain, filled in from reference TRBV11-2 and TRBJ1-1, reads EAGVAQSPRYKIIEKRQSVAFWCNPISGHATLYWYQQILGQGPKLLIQFQNNGVVDDSQLPKDRFSAERLKGVDSTLKIQPAKLEDSAVYLCASSLYTEAFFGQGTRLTVV.

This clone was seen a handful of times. The CDR3 sequence: CSAEQGPSNLAFF. CDR3 DNA: TGCAGCGCCGAACAGGGACCCTCCAATTTAGCTTTCTTT. The chain combines TRBV29-1 with TRBJ1-1, with TRBD1 as a possible D gene (6 bases). The CDR3 has 13 amino acids. Germline CDR1 reads SQVTM; CDR2 reads ANQGSEA. V was pared by 7 bases and J by 10 bases, with 22 bases between. Combining the CDR3 with reference TRBV29-1 and TRBJ1-1 gives the whole variable domain SAVISQKPSRDICQRGTSLTIQCQVDSQVTMMFWYRQQPGQSLTLIATANQGSEATYESGFVIDKFPISRPNLTFSTLTVSNMSPEDSSIYLCSAEQGPSNLAFFGQGTRLTVV.

CDR3 nucleotides: TGTGCCAGCTCACCACAGTTTTCAGGAGGCCCAGATACGCAGTATTTT. It encodes CASSPQFSGGPDTQYF. This sequence joins TRBV18 and TRBJ2-3, with TRBD2 as a possible D gene (5 bases). Trimming removed 1 base at V and 4 bases at J, with 15 bases between. The CDR3 totals 16 residues. Germline V gene lookup returns CDR1 KGHSH and CDR2 LQKENI.

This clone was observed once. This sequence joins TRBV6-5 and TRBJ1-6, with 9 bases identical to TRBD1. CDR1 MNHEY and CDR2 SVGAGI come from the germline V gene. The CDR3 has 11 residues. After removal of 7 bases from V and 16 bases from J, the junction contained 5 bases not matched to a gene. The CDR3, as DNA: TGTGCCAGCAACCGAGGGACAGGGCTCCACTTT. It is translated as CASNRGTGLHF.

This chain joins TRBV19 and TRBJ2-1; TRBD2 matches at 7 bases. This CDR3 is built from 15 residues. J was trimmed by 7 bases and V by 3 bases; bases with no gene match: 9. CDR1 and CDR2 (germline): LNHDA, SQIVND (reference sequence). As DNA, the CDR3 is TGTGCCAGTAGTATCTCCGGGGGAGGGCGAAATGAGCAGTTCTTC. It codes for CASSISGGGRNEQFF.

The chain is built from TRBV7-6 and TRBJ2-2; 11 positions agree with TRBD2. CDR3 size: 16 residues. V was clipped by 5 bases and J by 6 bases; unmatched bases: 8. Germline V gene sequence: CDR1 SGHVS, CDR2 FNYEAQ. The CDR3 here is CASSQQGLAAAGELFF. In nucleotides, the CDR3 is TGTGCCAGCAGCCAACAGGGACTAGCGGCCGCCGGGGAGCTGTTTTTT.

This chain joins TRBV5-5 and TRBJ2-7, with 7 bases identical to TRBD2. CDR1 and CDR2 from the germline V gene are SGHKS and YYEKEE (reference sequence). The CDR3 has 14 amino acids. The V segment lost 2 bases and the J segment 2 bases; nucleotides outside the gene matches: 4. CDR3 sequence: CASSFLAVPYEQYF. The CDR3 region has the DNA TGTGCCAGCAGCTTCCTAGCGGTACCCTACGAGCAGTACTTC.

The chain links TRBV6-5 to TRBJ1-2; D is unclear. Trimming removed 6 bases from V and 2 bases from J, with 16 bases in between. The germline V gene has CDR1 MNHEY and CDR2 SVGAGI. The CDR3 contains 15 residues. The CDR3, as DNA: TGTGCCAGCAGCACCTTATCTTTACCCAACTATGGCTACACCTTC. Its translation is CASSTLSLPNYGYTF.

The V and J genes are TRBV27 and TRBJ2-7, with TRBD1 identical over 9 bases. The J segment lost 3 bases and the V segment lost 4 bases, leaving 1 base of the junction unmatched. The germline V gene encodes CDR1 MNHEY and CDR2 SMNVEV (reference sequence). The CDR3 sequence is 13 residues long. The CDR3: CASSWGQGYEQYF. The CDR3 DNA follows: TGTGCCAGCAGTTGGGGACAGGGCTACGAGCAGTACTTC.

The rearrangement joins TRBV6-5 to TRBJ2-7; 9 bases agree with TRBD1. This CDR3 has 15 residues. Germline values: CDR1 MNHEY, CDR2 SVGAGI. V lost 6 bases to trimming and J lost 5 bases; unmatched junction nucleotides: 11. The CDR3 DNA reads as TGTGCCAGCAGCCCCCAGGGACAGGGAAGGGACGAGCAGTACTTC. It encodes CASSPQGQGRDEQYF.

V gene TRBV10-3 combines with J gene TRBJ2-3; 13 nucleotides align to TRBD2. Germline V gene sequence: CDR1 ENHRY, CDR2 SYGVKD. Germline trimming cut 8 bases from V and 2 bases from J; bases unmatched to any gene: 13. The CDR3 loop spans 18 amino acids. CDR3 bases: TGTGCCATCGGGAAACTAGCGGGGGGGTCCGGTCTCACAGATACGCAGTATTTT. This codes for CAIGKLAGGSGLTDTQYF.

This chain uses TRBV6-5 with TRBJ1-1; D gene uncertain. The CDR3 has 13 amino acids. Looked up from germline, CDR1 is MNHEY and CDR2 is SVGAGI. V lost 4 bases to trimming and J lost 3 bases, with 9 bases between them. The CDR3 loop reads CASSSRRDTEAFF. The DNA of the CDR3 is TGTGCCAGCAGTTCGCGGAGGGACACTGAAGCTTTCTTT.

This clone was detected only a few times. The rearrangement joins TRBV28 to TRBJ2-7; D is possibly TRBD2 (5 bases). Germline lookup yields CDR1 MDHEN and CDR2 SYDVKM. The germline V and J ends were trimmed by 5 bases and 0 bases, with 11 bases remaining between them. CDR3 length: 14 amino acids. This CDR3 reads CASSRTGSSYEQYF. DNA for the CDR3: TGTGCCAGCAGTCGGACGGGAAGCTCCTACGAGCAGTACTTC.

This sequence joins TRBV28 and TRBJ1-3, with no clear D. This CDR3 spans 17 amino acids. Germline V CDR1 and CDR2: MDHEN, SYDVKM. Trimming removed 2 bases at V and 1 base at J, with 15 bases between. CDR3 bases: TGTGCCAGCAGTTTAGGAGCAGGTACCCTTTCTGGAAACACCATATATTTT. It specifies CASSLGAGTLSGNTIYF.

CDR3 residues: CASSTAGASSGEQYF. The CDR3 region has the DNA TGTGCCAGCAGTACAGCGGGAGCCAGCTCGGGCGAGCAGTACTTC. The rearrangement uses TRBV6-6 and TRBJ2-7, with 8 bases aligning to TRBD2. From germline, CDR1 is MNHNY and CDR2 SVGAGI (reference sequence). The CDR3 covers 15 residues. V shed 5 bases, J shed 6 bases, and the junction held 12 bases outside the gene matches.